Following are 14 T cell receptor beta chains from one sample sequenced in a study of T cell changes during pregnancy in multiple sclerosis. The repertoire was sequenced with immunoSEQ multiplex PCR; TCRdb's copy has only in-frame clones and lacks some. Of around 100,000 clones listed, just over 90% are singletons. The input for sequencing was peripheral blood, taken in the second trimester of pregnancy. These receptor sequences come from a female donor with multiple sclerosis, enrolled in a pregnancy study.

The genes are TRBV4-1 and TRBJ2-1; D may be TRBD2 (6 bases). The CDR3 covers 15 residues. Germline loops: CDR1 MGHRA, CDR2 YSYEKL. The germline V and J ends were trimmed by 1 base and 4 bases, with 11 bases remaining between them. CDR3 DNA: TGCGCCAGCAGCCAAGTGCTAGCGAGTTACAATGAGCAGTTCTTC. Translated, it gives CASSQVLASYNEQFF.

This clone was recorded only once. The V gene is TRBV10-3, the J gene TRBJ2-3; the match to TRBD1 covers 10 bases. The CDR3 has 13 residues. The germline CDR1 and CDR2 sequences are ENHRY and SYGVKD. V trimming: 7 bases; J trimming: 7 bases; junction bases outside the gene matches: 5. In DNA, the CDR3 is TGTGCCATCATGAGACAGGGGGCGAATACGCAGTATTTT. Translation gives CAIMRQGANTQYF.

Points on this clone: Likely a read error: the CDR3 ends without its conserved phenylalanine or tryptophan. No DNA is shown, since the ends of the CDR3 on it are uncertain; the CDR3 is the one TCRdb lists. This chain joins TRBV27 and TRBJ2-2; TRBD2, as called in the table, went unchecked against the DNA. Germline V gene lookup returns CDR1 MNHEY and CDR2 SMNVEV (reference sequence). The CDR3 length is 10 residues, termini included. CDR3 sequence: CATWVAGVLS.

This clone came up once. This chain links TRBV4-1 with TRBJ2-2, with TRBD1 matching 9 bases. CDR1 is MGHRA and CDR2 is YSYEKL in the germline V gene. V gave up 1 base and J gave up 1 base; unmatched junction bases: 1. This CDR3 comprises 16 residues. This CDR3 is CASSQGGQGNTGELFF. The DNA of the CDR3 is TGCGCCAGCAGCCAAGGGGGACAGGGGAACACCGGGGAGCTGTTTTTT.

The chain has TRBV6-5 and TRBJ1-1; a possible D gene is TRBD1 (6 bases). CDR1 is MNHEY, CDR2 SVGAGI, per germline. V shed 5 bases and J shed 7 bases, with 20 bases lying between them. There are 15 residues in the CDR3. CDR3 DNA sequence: TGTGCCAGCAGTGGACCGACAGGAATTCGAGGTGAAGCTTTCTTT. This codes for CASSGPTGIRGEAFF.

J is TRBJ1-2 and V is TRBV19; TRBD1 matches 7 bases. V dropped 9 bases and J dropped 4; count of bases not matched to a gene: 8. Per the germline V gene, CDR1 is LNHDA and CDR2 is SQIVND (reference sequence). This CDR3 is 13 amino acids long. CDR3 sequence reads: CASRQGIPYGYTF. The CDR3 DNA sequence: TGTGCCAGCCGACAGGGAATACCCTATGGCTACACCTTC.

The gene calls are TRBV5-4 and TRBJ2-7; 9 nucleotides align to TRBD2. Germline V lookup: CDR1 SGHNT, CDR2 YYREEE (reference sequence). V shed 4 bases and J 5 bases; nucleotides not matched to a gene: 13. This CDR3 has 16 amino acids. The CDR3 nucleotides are TGTGCCAGCAGCCCGCAGGGGCGGGGGGGCCAGGACGAGCAGTACTTC. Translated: CASSPQGRGGQDEQYF.

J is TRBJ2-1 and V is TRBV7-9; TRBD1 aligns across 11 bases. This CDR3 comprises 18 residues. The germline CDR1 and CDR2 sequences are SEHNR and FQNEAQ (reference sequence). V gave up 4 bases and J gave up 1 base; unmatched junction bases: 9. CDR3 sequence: CASSSPGTGGSSYNEQFF. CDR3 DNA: TGTGCCAGCAGCTCCCCCGGGACAGGGGGGTCTTCCTACAATGAGCAGTTCTTC.

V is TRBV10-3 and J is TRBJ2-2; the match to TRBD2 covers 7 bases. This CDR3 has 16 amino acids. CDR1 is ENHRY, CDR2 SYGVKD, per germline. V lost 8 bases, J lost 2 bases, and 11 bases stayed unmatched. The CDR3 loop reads CAIGASGAVNTGELFF. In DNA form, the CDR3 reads TGTGCCATCGGGGCAAGCGGGGCCGTTAACACCGGGGAGCTGTTTTTT.

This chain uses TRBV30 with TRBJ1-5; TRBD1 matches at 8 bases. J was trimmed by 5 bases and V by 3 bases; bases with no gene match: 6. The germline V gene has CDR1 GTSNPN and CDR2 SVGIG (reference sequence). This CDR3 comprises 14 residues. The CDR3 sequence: CAWSVRGPYQPQHF. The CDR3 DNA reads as TGTGCCTGGAGCGTCAGGGGGCCCTATCAGCCCCAGCATTTT. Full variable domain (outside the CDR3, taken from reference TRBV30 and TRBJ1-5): SQTIHQWPATLVQPVGSPLSLECTVEGTSNPNLYWYRQAAGRGLQLLFYSVGIGQISSEVPQNLSASRPQDRQFILSSKKLLLSDSGFYLCAWSVRGPYQPQHFGDGTRLSIL.

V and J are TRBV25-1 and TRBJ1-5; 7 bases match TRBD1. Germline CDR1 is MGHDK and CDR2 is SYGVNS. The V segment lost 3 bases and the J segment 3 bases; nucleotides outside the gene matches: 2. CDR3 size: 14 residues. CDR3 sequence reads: CASSEGQTNQPQHF. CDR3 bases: TGTGCCAGCAGTGAGGGACAGACCAATCAGCCCCAGCATTTT.

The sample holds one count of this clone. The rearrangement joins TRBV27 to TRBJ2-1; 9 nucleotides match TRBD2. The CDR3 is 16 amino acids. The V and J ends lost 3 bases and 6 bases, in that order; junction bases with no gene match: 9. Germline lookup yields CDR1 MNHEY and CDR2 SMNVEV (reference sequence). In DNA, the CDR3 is TGTGCCAGCAGTTTCGGGGGCGGGAGGGCCCCCAATGAGCAGTTCTTC. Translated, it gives CASSFGGGRAPNEQFF.

The DNA of the CDR3 is TGTGCCAGCAGCGTGCACACAGGGGCTGAAGCTTTCTTT. Residues: CASSVHTGAEAFF. The chain is built from TRBV7-7 and TRBJ1-1, with TRBD1 matching 7 bases. Germline V gene lookup returns CDR1 SSHAT and CDR2 FNYEAQ (reference sequence). The J segment lost 6 bases and the V segment lost 5 bases, leaving 6 bases of the junction unmatched. CDR3 length: 13 residues.

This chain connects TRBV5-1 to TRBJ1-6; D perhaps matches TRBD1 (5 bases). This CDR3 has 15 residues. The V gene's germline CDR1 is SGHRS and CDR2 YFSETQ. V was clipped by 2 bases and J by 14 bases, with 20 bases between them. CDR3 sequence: CASSLDPGGGGALHF. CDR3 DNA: TGCGCCAGCAGCTTAGACCCAGGCGGTGGGGGGGCCCTCCACTTT. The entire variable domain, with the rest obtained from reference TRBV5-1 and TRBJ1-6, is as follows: KAGVTQTPRYLIKTRGQQVTLSCSPISGHRSVSWYQQTPGQGLQFLFEYFSETQRNKGNFPGRFSGRQFSNSRSEMNVSTLELGDSALYLCASSLDPGGGGALHFGNGTRLTVT.